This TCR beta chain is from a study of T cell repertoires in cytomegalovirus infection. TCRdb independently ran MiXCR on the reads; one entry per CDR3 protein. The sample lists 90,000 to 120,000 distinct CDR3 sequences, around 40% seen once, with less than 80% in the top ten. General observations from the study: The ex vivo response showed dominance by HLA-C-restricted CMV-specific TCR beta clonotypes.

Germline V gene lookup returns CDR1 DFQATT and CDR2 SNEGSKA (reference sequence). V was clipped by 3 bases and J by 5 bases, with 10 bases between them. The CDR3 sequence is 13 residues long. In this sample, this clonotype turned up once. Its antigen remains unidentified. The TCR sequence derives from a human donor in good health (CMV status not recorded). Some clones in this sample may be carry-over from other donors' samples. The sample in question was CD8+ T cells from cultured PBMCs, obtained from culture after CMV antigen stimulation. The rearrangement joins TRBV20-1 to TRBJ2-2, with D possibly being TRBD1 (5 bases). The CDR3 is CSASHPGTGELFF. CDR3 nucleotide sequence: TGCAGTGCTAGCCATCCAGGGACCGGGGAGCTGTTTTTT.